These 10 T cell receptor beta chains were sequenced from one sample in a study of blood T cell repertoires in COVID-19 (dated by TCRdb to 2018 to 2020). The method was the immunoSEQ multiplex PCR assay. Sourced from immuneACCESS, this table was stored by TCRdb with only in-frame sequences that have V and J called. A share of the clones is absent; for the studies checked, an unresolved V gene accounts for under half, and the remainder has no known explanation. The sample has about 250,000 clones on record, over 70% of them singletons. The ten largest clones capture roughly 7.8% of the sample. Sequences were obtained from peripheral blood. These receptors were obtained from a man in his forties or fifties with active or convalescent COVID-19.

The V call is TRBV3-1 (or the pseudogene TRBV3-2), the J call TRBJ2-5; the match to TRBD2 covers 7 bases. With 8 bases clipped from V and 4 bases from J, the junction kept 10 bases outside the gene matches. The CDR3 is 14 amino acids. The germline V gene encodes CDR1 LGHDT and CDR2 YNNKEL (reference sequence). The CDR3 sequence is CASRLASAGETQYF. CDR3 nucleotides: TGTGCCAGCCGACTAGCCTCGGCCGGAGAGACCCAGTACTTC.

This sequence joins TRBV7-3 and TRBJ2-1, with D possibly TRBD1 on 5 matching bases. The germline V gene encodes CDR1 SGHTA and CDR2 FQGTGA. V was cut by 4 bases and J by 6 bases, with 16 bases left in between. The CDR3 contains 15 residues. CDR3 region: CASSSGPGKSNEQFF. The CDR3 DNA is TGTGCCAGCAGCTCTGGCCCAGGGAAAAGCAATGAGCAGTTCTTC.

This rearrangement joins TRBV3-1 (or the pseudogene TRBV3-2) to TRBJ1-1, with TRBD1 identical over 8 bases. The CDR3 is 13 amino acids. Per the germline V gene, CDR1 is LGHDT and CDR2 is YNNKEL (reference sequence). The trim removed 2 bases at V and 5 bases at J, leaving 1 base unmatched. This CDR3 is CASSQQGATEAFF. Here the CDR3 DNA reads TGTGCCAGCAGCCAACAGGGGGCGACTGAAGCTTTCTTT.

The chain uses TRBV19 and TRBJ1-2; 9 bases match TRBD1. The germline V gene encodes CDR1 LNHDA and CDR2 SQIVND (reference sequence). Trimming cost V 5 bases and J 4 bases; bases outside gene matches: 8. The length of the CDR3 is 15 residues. This CDR3 is CASSGDRVLSYGYTF. CDR3 coding DNA: TGTGCCAGTAGTGGGGACAGGGTTCTTTCCTATGGCTACACCTTC.

The chain links TRBV28 to TRBJ1-1; 8 bases line up with TRBD1. The V gene end was trimmed by 8 bases and the J gene end by 5 bases; junction bases not matched to a gene: 10. The CDR3 length is 14 residues. The germline V gene encodes CDR1 MDHEN and CDR2 SYDVKM. CDR3 in DNA: TGTGCCAGCTGGACAGGGTATCCTGCAACTGAAGCTTTCTTT. It codes for CASWTGYPATEAFF.

This clone was counted ten times or more. This chain links TRBV4-3 with TRBJ2-2, with D uncertain. V was pared by 2 bases and J by 4 bases, with 8 bases between. From germline, CDR1 is LGHNA and CDR2 YSLEER. The CDR3 length is 14 residues. CDR3 sequence reads: CASSQFLRTGELFF. The CDR3 nucleotides are TGCGCCAGCAGCCAATTCCTGCGCACCGGGGAGCTGTTTTTT.

The rearrangement uses TRBV7-2 and TRBJ2-3; D is possibly TRBD2 (6 bases). The germline V and J ends were trimmed by 1 base and 2 bases, with 19 bases remaining between them. Per germline, CDR1 SGHTA and CDR2 FQGNSA. The CDR3 loop spans 18 amino acids. CDR3 DNA: TGTGCCAGCAGCTTAGAGCGGCGGGGAGTTTTGATCACAGATACGCAGTATTTT. Protein: CASSLERRGVLITDTQYF.

This clone was seen a single time. The chain is built from TRBV28 and TRBJ1-1, with a weak D call TRBD1 (6 bases). V lost 4 bases to trimming and J lost 0 bases, with 18 bases between them. The germline V gene has CDR1 MDHEN and CDR2 SYDVKM. This CDR3 has 17 amino acids. The CDR3 reads CASSSTSTGWVNTEAFF. In DNA form, the CDR3 reads TGTGCCAGCAGTTCCACCTCAACAGGGTGGGTGAACACTGAAGCTTTCTTT.

About this clone itself: Mismatch with germline at one junction end may stem from a read error. The chain is built from TRBV2 and TRBJ2-7, with D possibly being TRBD1 (6 bases). In germline, CDR1 is SNHLY, CDR2 FYNNEI. This CDR3 region has 12 residues. The DNA for the CDR3 is TGTGCCAGCAGTTTGTCCGGGACATGGACCCTTTTC. This translates into CASSLSGTWTLF.

Notes on this clone: In the same sample, other DNA sequences code for this CDR3. The genes are TRBV24-1 and TRBJ2-6; 7 nucleotides align to TRBD2. The CDR3 spans 16 residues. Germline values: CDR1 KGHDR, CDR2 SFDVKD. After removal of 4 bases from V and 3 bases from J, the junction contained 5 bases not matched to a gene. The CDR3 sequence is CATSDPGRDGANVLTF. CDR3 in DNA: TGTGCCACCAGTGACCCGGGGAGGGATGGGGCCAACGTCCTGACTTTC.